The clone carrying this TCR beta chain was seen once. Its antigen is still unknown. This sample stems from a study of B cell selection in AIRE deficiency. Sorting defined conventional CD4 T cells as CD4+CD127+. Overall study findings and caveats: Healthy donors alone shared under 35% of 3,500 to 4,500 Treg sequences; patients alone approximately 9%. CDR3s were shorter in shared Treg sequences, reflecting few non-templated nucleotide insertions. Approximately 32% of healthy-donor shared Treg TCRbeta sequences appeared in patient Tconv cells.

The repertoire was sequenced with immunoSEQ multiplex PCR; TCRdb's copy has only in-frame clones and lacks some. The sample yields 20,000 to 25,000 clones, less than 98% seen once. V was trimmed by 6 bases and J by 2 bases, leaving 10 bases between them. This CDR3 spans 13 amino acids. Per germline, CDR1 MDHEN and CDR2 SYDVKM. Material: conventional CD4+ T cells sorted from PBMCs. The chain couples TRBV28 to TRBJ1-2, with D perhaps matching TRBD1 (5 bases). The sequence was collected from a human donor with AIRE deficiency. The CDR3: CASRMAGNYGYTF. The DNA for the CDR3 is TGTGCCAGCAGAATGGCAGGGAACTATGGCTACACCTTC.